The 18 T cell receptor beta chains below come from one sample, sequenced in a study of cytomegalovirus exposure and HLA in healthy donors. Repertoires were generated with immunoSEQ multiplex PCR, while TCRdb's copy carries only in-frame clones and drops some. The sample has 120,000 to 150,000 clones, around nine tenths seen once. The sequenced material came from PBMCs. The source is a woman aged 18-30 years in good health and CMV-seropositive.

As concerns this clone: The same CDR3 arises from other DNA sequences in this sample as well. The V and J genes are TRBV11-2 and TRBJ2-7, with D tentatively TRBD2 (5 bases). Germline CDR1 SGHAT, CDR2 FQNNGV. V lost 1 base and J 1 base, leaving 8 bases between the germline ends. The CDR3 length is 14 residues. CDR3 DNA sequence: TGTGCCAGCAGCTTAGGTCGGGGTTCCTACGAGCAGTACTTC. Translating it yields CASSLGRGSYEQYF.

The J gene is TRBJ2-7, the V gene TRBV7-2; maybe TRBD2 (6 bases). V lost 5 bases to trimming and J lost 1 base, with 12 bases between them. CDR3 length: 14 amino acids. Germline V lookup: CDR1 SGHTA, CDR2 FQGNSA. The CDR3 nucleotides read TGTGCCAGCAGCAGGGCTAGCGCGTCCTACGAGCAGTACTTC. Its protein product is CASSRASASYEQYF.

CDR3: CASRQGQGVPYEQYF. The CDR3 coding sequence is TGTGCCAGCAGGCAGGGACAGGGGGTCCCCTACGAGCAGTACTTC. This chain uses TRBV6-5 with TRBJ2-7; 11 positions match TRBD1. The CDR3 has 15 residues. V lost 6 bases and J lost 2; bases outside the gene matches: 6. CDR1 MNHEY and CDR2 SVGAGI come from the germline V gene.

The rearrangement links TRBV30 to TRBJ2-7; a possible D gene is TRBD2 (5 bases). The CDR3 spans 12 residues. V was shortened by 2 bases and J by 4 bases, with 9 bases between the two germline ends. Per the germline V gene, CDR1 is GTSNPN and CDR2 is SVGIG (reference sequence). The CDR3: CAWSNTGYEQYF. In DNA, the CDR3 is TGTGCCTGGAGTAATACGGGGTACGAGCAGTACTTC.

The chain uses TRBV28 and TRBJ2-1; the match to TRBD2 covers 11 bases. This CDR3 contains 14 residues. With 6 bases clipped from V and 9 bases from J, the junction kept 7 bases outside the gene matches. CDR1 is MDHEN, CDR2 SYDVKM, per germline. This chain's CDR3 is CASSQLAGAFEQFF. CDR3 DNA sequence: TGTGCCAGCAGCCAACTAGCGGGAGCCTTTGAGCAGTTCTTC.

This sequence joins TRBV6-4 and TRBJ2-3; a weak D match, TRBD2 (6 bases). In germline, CDR1 is MRHNA, CDR2 SNTAGT. The CDR3 length is 16 residues. Trimming shortened V by 2 bases and J by 0 bases, and 12 bases separated the two germline ends. The CDR3 coding sequence is TGTGCCAGCAGTGACCCGGGGAGCGGGAGCACAGATACGCAGTATTTT. Residues: CASSDPGSGSTDTQYF.

The rearrangement uses TRBV30 and TRBJ2-5, with 8 nucleotides matching TRBD2. The germline V gene encodes CDR1 GTSNPN and CDR2 SVGIG (reference sequence). This CDR3 region has 15 residues. The ends lost 0 bases at V and 5 bases at J; junction bases unmatched: 8. CDR3 protein: CAWSVRLAGTETQYF. DNA of the CDR3: TGTGCCTGGAGTGTTAGGCTAGCGGGTACGGAGACCCAGTACTTC.

This sequence joins TRBV28 and TRBJ1-2; 11 positions agree with TRBD1. This CDR3 region has 17 residues. V lost 5 bases and J lost 3; bases outside the gene matches: 11. Germline CDR1 reads MDHEN; CDR2 reads SYDVKM. CDR3 coding DNA: TGTGCCAGCAGTGCCCCGGGACAGGGGGACCACGACTATGGCTACACCTTC. This translates into CASSAPGQGDHDYGYTF.

This chain joins TRBV11-3 and TRBJ2-5, with 8 bases identical to TRBD1. Germline CDR1 reads SGHNT; CDR2 reads YENEEA. After removal of 0 bases from V and 4 bases from J, the junction contained 1 base not matched to a gene. This CDR3 spans 14 amino acids. CDR3 region: CASSLEDRVETQYF. The CDR3 DNA reads TGTGCCAGCAGCTTAGAGGACAGGGTAGAGACCCAGTACTTC.

This rearrangement joins TRBV5-4 to TRBJ1-3; TRBD1 matches at 8 bases. J lost 0 bases, V lost 4 bases, and 3 bases had no gene match. The CDR3 has 15 amino acids. CDR1 and CDR2 from the germline V gene are SGHNT and YYREEE (reference sequence). The CDR3 DNA reads as TGTGCCAGCAGCCTGGACAGGGTCTCTGGAAACACCATATATTTT. It codes for CASSLDRVSGNTIYF.

The genes are TRBV28 and TRBJ2-2; tentatively, D is TRBD2 (5 bases). The germline V and J ends were trimmed by 2 bases and 0 bases, with 10 bases remaining between them. Germline assignment: CDR1 MDHEN and CDR2 SYDVKM. This CDR3 region has 16 residues. CDR3: CASSLPGRANTGELFF. The CDR3, as DNA: TGTGCCAGCAGTTTACCCGGGCGGGCGAACACCGGGGAGCTGTTTTTT.

V is TRBV5-6 and J is TRBJ2-5; weak D call: TRBD1 (5 bases). Deletions cut 4 bases from V and 3 bases from J, with 13 bases between. CDR1 SGHDT and CDR2 YYEEEE come from the germline V gene. The CDR3 is made up of 14 amino acids. The CDR3 DNA reads TGTGCCAGCAGCGAAACAGGAAACGAAGAGACCCAGTACTTC. This encodes CASSETGNEETQYF.

V usage is TRBV28 and J usage is TRBJ2-7; 7 nucleotides match TRBD1. The CDR3 runs to 15 residues. CDR1 is MDHEN, CDR2 SYDVKM, per germline. V shed 7 bases, J shed 0 bases, and the junction held 9 bases outside the gene matches. The CDR3 coding sequence is TGTGCCAGCACCACCAAGGGGGCGAACTCCTACGAGCAGTACTTC. This translates into CASTTKGANSYEQYF.

The chain employs TRBV5-4 and TRBJ2-1; weak D call: TRBD1 (5 bases). Trimming stripped 4 bases from V and 9 bases from J, with 11 bases between. This CDR3 is built from 12 residues. The germline gives CDR1 SGHNT, CDR2 YYREEE (reference sequence). CDR3 DNA sequence: TGTGCCAGCAGCCAAAGACAGTCTGAGCAGTTCTTC. Amino acid sequence: CASSQRQSEQFF.

This sequence joins TRBV11-2 and TRBJ2-7, with D possibly matching TRBD2 (5 bases). This CDR3 comprises 12 residues. The germline gives CDR1 SGHAT, CDR2 FQNNGV. Trimming stripped 3 bases from V and 7 bases from J, with 10 bases between. DNA for the CDR3: TGTGCCAGCAGCTTGCGTCTAGCAGAGCAGTACTTC. The encoded protein is CASSLRLAEQYF.

The chain has TRBV11-3 and TRBJ2-7, with 11 bases fitting TRBD1. Per germline, CDR1 SGHNT and CDR2 YENEEA. This CDR3 has 16 amino acids. With V trimmed by 5 bases and J by 5 bases, 11 bases remained unmatched. The CDR3 protein is CASSPFGQGANHEQYF. For the CDR3, the DNA is TGTGCCAGCAGCCCCTTTGGACAGGGGGCGAACCACGAGCAGTACTTC.

This clone was detected only once. CDR3 bases: TGTGCCAGCAGCGTAGTCCCAGCGGGAGGAACTGAGCAGTTCTTC. Translation gives CASSVVPAGGTEQFF. The J gene is TRBJ2-1, the V gene TRBV9, with 9 bases fitting TRBD2. Germline CDR1 and CDR2: SGDLS and YYNGEE. The CDR3 totals 15 residues. Losses at the gene ends were 0 bases for V and 9 bases for J; bases not matched to a gene: 7.

This clone is a singleton in its sample. The rearrangement uses TRBV6-6 and TRBJ2-7; the D is unclear. The CDR3 length is 12 residues. CDR1 and CDR2 from the germline V gene are MNHNY and SVGAGI (reference sequence). V lost 5 bases and J 7 bases, leaving 12 bases between the germline ends. CDR3 sequence reads: CASSPTGGEQYF. In nucleotides, the CDR3 is TGTGCCAGCAGTCCTACGGGTGGGGAGCAGTACTTC.